Shown below are 28 T cell receptor beta chains from a single sample sequenced in a study of cytomegalovirus exposure and HLA in healthy donors. PCR primers comprised 60 Vbeta and 13 Jbeta primers. The method was immunoSEQ multiplex PCR; TCRdb's version includes in-frame clones alone and lacks a portion of them. The sample lists more than 130,000 clones; approximately 80% were seen once. The sample taken for sequencing was PBMCs. These receptors all come from a male donor in good health and CMV-seronegative.

V is TRBV5-4 and J is TRBJ2-7; tentative D call: TRBD2 (6 bases). The germline V gene has CDR1 SGHNT and CDR2 YYREEE (reference sequence). V gave up 2 bases and J gave up 4 bases, with 16 bases separating them. The CDR3 totals 15 residues. CDR3 in amino acids: CASSLPGLGAYEQYF. The CDR3 DNA follows: TGTGCCAGCAGCTTACCGGGACTGGGAGCGTACGAGCAGTACTTC.

This chain connects TRBV9 to TRBJ1-4; tentatively, D is TRBD1 (6 bases). The CDR3 runs 16 residues. Trimming removed 0 bases from V and 4 bases from J, with 13 bases in between. Germline assignment: CDR1 SGDLS and CDR2 YYNGEE. This CDR3 is CASSVAIGTSNEKLFF. The CDR3 DNA follows: TGTGCCAGCAGCGTAGCGATCGGGACAAGTAATGAAAAACTGTTTTTT.

This clone was counted a few times. The V call is TRBV11-2, the J call TRBJ1-2; a weak D match, TRBD1 (6 bases). Germline V gives CDR1 SGHAT, CDR2 FQNNGV. V shed 5 bases and J shed 7 bases, with 14 bases lying between them. The CDR3 consists of 13 residues. CDR3 protein: CASSPTGQRGYTF. The CDR3 DNA sequence: TGTGCCAGCAGCCCGACAGGACAACGTGGCTACACCTTC.

The V call is TRBV4-2, the J call TRBJ1-2; D is ambiguous. There are 20 residues in the CDR3. Germline loops: CDR1 LGHNA, CDR2 YNFKEQ. The V and J ends lost 4 bases and 9 bases respectively, with 36 bases between them. The CDR3: CASSPPYRGAASHSRKSYTF. The CDR3 DNA sequence: TGTGCCAGCAGCCCTCCTTACCGGGGAGCAGCCTCCCACAGCCGCAAAAGCTACACCTTC.

The table lists this clone with a few counts. V is TRBV19 and J is TRBJ2-7; a possible D gene is TRBD1 (5 bases). Trimming left V 6 bases short and J 5 bases short, with 14 bases between. Per germline, CDR1 LNHDA and CDR2 SQIVND (reference sequence). The CDR3 has 13 residues. For the CDR3, the DNA is TGTGCCAGTAGCTTCTCAGGGCTCAACGAGCAGTACTTC. Encoded protein: CASSFSGLNEQYF.

A word on this clone: Other DNA variants within this sample encode the same CDR3. The V gene is TRBV2, the J gene TRBJ1-1; possibly TRBD1 for D (5 bases). V lost 8 bases, J lost 8 bases, and 18 bases lay in between. This CDR3 region has 13 residues. CDR1 is SNHLY, CDR2 FYNNEI, per germline. The chain's CDR3 is CASSPGVLSEAFF. DNA for the CDR3: TGTGCCAGCTCCCCGGGGGTGCTTTCCGAAGCTTTCTTT. Complete variable domain (other parts from reference TRBV2 and TRBJ1-1): EPEVTQTPSHQVTQMGQEVILRCVPISNHLYFYWYRQILGQKVEFLVSFYNNEISEKSEIFDDQFSVERPDGSNFTLKIRSTKLEDSAMYFCASSPGVLSEAFFGQGTRLTVV.

The rearrangement joins TRBV21-1 to TRBJ1-6; the D call in the table, TRBD1, was not verified against the DNA. TRBV21-1 is deemed a pseudogene. This CDR3 contains 17 residues. CDR3 sequence reads: CASSTLPDRGYNSPLHF. The CDR3 region has the DNA TGTGCCAGCAGCACACTTCCGGACAGGGGGTATAATTCACCCCTCCACTTT.

The rearrangement uses TRBV29-1 and TRBJ2-1, with D unclear. V was clipped by 3 bases and J by 2 bases, with 11 bases between them. The germline CDR1 and CDR2 sequences are SQVTM and ANQGSEA. CDR3 length equals 14 residues. The CDR3: CSVDRSETYNEQFF. In DNA form, the CDR3 reads TGCAGCGTTGACCGTTCGGAGACCTACAATGAGCAGTTCTTC.

This chain links TRBV7-2 with TRBJ1-2; tentatively, D is TRBD1 (5 bases). The CDR3 length is 14 residues. Germline lookup yields CDR1 SGHTA and CDR2 FQGNSA. V was trimmed by 5 bases and J by 5 bases, leaving 15 bases between them. DNA for the CDR3: TGTGCCAGCAGCCCCGGGACTTATTCTTATGGCTACACCTTC. Residues: CASSPGTYSYGYTF. Variable domain in full (rest from reference TRBV7-2 and TRBJ1-2): GAGVSQSPSNKVTEKGKDVELRCDPISGHTALYWYRQSLGQGLEFLIYFQGNSAPDKSGLPSDRFSAERTGGSVSTLTIQRTQQEDSAVYLCASSPGTYSYGYTFGSGTRLTVV.

This sequence joins TRBV2 and TRBJ2-5, with 14 nucleotides matching TRBD2. CDR1 is SNHLY and CDR2 is FYNNEI in the germline V gene. CDR3 length: 16 residues. V lost 6 bases, J lost 3 bases, and 6 bases stayed unmatched. The CDR3 loop is CASRGTSGGLKETQYF. The CDR3 DNA is TGTGCCAGCAGGGGGACTAGCGGGGGCCTTAAAGAGACCCAGTACTTC. The entire variable domain, with the rest obtained from reference TRBV2 and TRBJ2-5, is as follows: EPEVTQTPSHQVTQMGQEVILRCVPISNHLYFYWYRQILGQKVEFLVSFYNNEISEKSEIFDDQFSVERPDGSNFTLKIRSTKLEDSAMYFCASRGTSGGLKETQYFGPGTRLLVL.

V usage is TRBV5-6 and J usage is TRBJ2-1; TRBD1 might be the D (5 bases). The CDR3 covers 15 residues. With 3 bases removed from V and 2 bases from J, the gap between germline ends came to 12 bases. Germline assignment: CDR1 SGHDT and CDR2 YYEEEE. The CDR3 is CASSSPIGAYNEQFF. Written as DNA, the CDR3 is TGTGCCAGCAGCTCACCGATAGGGGCCTACAATGAGCAGTTCTTC.

This chain joins TRBV6-4 and TRBJ2-7, with D maybe TRBD1 (6 bases). Germline CDR1 is MRHNA and CDR2 is SNTAGT. Trimming removed 7 bases from V and 4 bases from J, with 17 bases in between. CDR3 length: 14 residues. The CDR3: CASIVDSYYYEQYF. The CDR3 DNA reads as TGTGCCAGCATTGTGGACAGTTATTATTACGAGCAGTACTTC.

This chain uses TRBV6-6 with TRBJ1-5; D is ambiguous. The ends were cut back, 4 bases at V and 7 bases at J, with 8 bases in the middle. This CDR3 spans 12 amino acids. In germline, CDR1 is MNHNY, CDR2 SVGAGI (reference sequence). The CDR3 nucleotides are TGTGCCAGCAGTTCCCAGTGGCAGCCCCAGCATTTT. Protein product: CASSSQWQPQHF.

The chain couples TRBV11-2 to TRBJ1-3; TRBD1 matches at 9 bases. V dropped 5 bases and J dropped 6; count of bases not matched to a gene: 8. The CDR3 has 15 residues. Germline V gene sequence: CDR1 SGHAT, CDR2 FQNNGV. The CDR3 reads CASSLAGQGLNTIYF. The CDR3 DNA reads TGTGCCAGCAGCCTAGCGGGACAGGGTCTAAACACCATATATTTT. Complete variable domain (other parts from reference TRBV11-2 and TRBJ1-3): EAGVAQSPRYKIIEKRQSVAFWCNPISGHATLYWYQQILGQGPKLLIQFQNNGVVDDSQLPKDRFSAERLKGVDSTLKIQPAKLEDSAVYLCASSLAGQGLNTIYFGEGSWLTVV.

This chain links TRBV11-2 with TRBJ1-6; 9 nucleotides agree with TRBD1. The CDR3 extends over 16 amino acids. Losses at the gene ends were 3 bases for V and 9 bases for J; bases not matched to a gene: 9. Per the germline V gene, CDR1 is SGHAT and CDR2 is FQNNGV. The CDR3 coding sequence is TGTGCCAGCAGCTTCGGGGTCCCGGGACAGGGTTCACCCCTCCACTTT. Protein product: CASSFGVPGQGSPLHF.

The V gene is TRBV6-5, the J gene TRBJ1-5, with 8 bases lining up with TRBD1. The CDR3 has 14 residues. V gave up 6 bases and J gave up 6 bases; unmatched junction bases: 7. Germline lookup yields CDR1 MNHEY and CDR2 SVGAGI. The CDR3 nucleotides are TGTGCCAGCAGAGCAGGGGGCTTGGGTCAGCCCCAGCATTTT. This translates into CASRAGGLGQPQHF.

This chain uses TRBV28 with TRBJ1-3; 8 positions match TRBD1. Germline values: CDR1 MDHEN, CDR2 SYDVKM. V dropped 3 bases and J dropped 0; count of bases not matched to a gene: 10. This CDR3 spans 18 amino acids. CDR3 protein: CASSLTGVLSSSGNTIYF. The CDR3 nucleotides read TGTGCCAGCAGTTTGACAGGGGTCTTATCGAGCTCTGGAAACACCATATATTTT.

The V and J genes are TRBV6-6 and TRBJ1-1, with D tentatively TRBD1 (5 bases). V shed 2 bases and J shed 3 bases, with 10 bases lying between them. Looked up from germline, CDR1 is MNHNY and CDR2 is SVGAGI (reference sequence). The CDR3 covers 14 residues. The CDR3 loop is CASSYGQGYTEAFF. The CDR3 DNA reads TGTGCCAGCAGTTACGGCCAGGGATACACTGAAGCTTTCTTT.

This clone was detected once. This chain connects TRBV9 to TRBJ2-3; D gene uncertain. The CDR3 runs to 14 residues. Trimming shortened V by 0 bases and J by 0 bases, and 5 bases separated the two germline ends. CDR1 and CDR2 (germline): SGDLS, YYNGEE. CDR3 sequence (DNA): TGTGCCAGCAGCGTAGAAGCTAGCACAGATACGCAGTATTTT. Translated, it gives CASSVEASTDTQYF.

This clone was counted once. The chain couples TRBV4-3 to TRBJ2-1; 8 bases are shared with TRBD1. V trimming: 0 bases; J trimming: 5 bases; junction bases outside the gene matches: 6. The V gene's germline CDR1 is LGHNA and CDR2 YSLEER. The CDR3 consists of 16 residues. CDR3 sequence reads: CASSQDQRTGNNEQFF. The CDR3, as DNA: TGCGCCAGCAGCCAAGATCAGAGGACAGGGAACAATGAGCAGTTCTTC.

This clone was seen a handful of times. The J gene is TRBJ1-2, the V gene TRBV28, with a possible D match to TRBD1 (6 bases). Per germline, CDR1 MDHEN and CDR2 SYDVKM. V lost 6 bases and J 7 bases, leaving 18 bases between the germline ends. The length of the CDR3 is 14 residues. The CDR3 DNA follows: TGTGCCAGCAGACAAGGTGGGGGGGCGAGTGGCTACACCTTC. This translates into CASRQGGGASGYTF.

The DNA for the CDR3 is TGTGCCAGCAGTTTAGAGATGGGCTGGACCTACGAGCAGTACTTC. Translated, it gives CASSLEMGWTYEQYF. The chain uses TRBV27 and TRBJ2-7; D ambiguous. In germline, CDR1 is MNHEY, CDR2 SMNVEV (reference sequence). The CDR3 spans 15 residues. Trimming shortened V by 2 bases and J by 2 bases, and 13 bases separated the two germline ends.

The table lists this clone with a count of one. The J gene is TRBJ2-7, the V gene TRBV19, with D tentatively TRBD2 (6 bases). The CDR3 totals 12 residues. Germline V CDR1 and CDR2: LNHDA, SQIVND (reference sequence). V was shortened by 8 bases and J by 2 bases, with 10 bases between the two germline ends. The CDR3 DNA reads as TGTGCCAGTTCCTCGGGGGCCTACGAGCAGTACTTC. This codes for CASSSGAYEQYF. Supplemented by reference TRBV19 and TRBJ2-7, the full variable domain reads DGGITQSPKYLFRKEGQNVTLSCEQNLNHDAMYWYRQDPGQGLRLIYYSQIVNDFQKGDIAEGYSVSREKKESFPLTVTSAQKNPTAFYLCASSSGAYEQYFGPGTRLTVT.

The chain couples TRBV4-3 to TRBJ2-1; 9 bases are shared with TRBD2. Trimming at V came to 4 bases and at J to 9 bases, leaving 7 bases not matched to a gene. The CDR3 totals 14 residues. Germline V gene data show CDR1 as LGHNA and CDR2 as YSLEER. The CDR3 spells CASSRKAGGSEQFF. CDR3 in DNA: TGCGCCAGCAGCCGGAAAGCGGGGGGAAGTGAGCAGTTCTTC.

The CDR3 loop reads CAWSVGGGRGEKLFF. As DNA, the CDR3 is TGTGCCTGGAGTGTAGGTGGTGGGAGGGGTGAAAAACTGTTTTTT. J is TRBJ1-4 and V is TRBV30, with D tentatively TRBD1 (5 bases). CDR3 size: 15 residues. Per the germline V gene, CDR1 is GTSNPN and CDR2 is SVGIG (reference sequence). V shed 0 bases and J shed 7 bases, with 15 bases lying between them. Full variable domain (missing parts from reference TRBV30 and TRBJ1-4): SQTIHQWPATLVQPVGSPLSLECTVEGTSNPNLYWYRQAAGRGLQLLFYSVGIGQISSEVPQNLSASRPQDRQFILSSKKLLLSDSGFYLCAWSVGGGRGEKLFFGSGTQLSVL.

The chain links TRBV10-3 to TRBJ2-1; 10 bases align to TRBD2. J was trimmed by 6 bases and V by 10 bases; bases with no gene match: 6. Germline CDR1 reads ENHRY; CDR2 reads SYGVKD. There are 13 residues in the CDR3. DNA for the CDR3: TGTGCCACGGTAGCGGGGGGCCTCAATGAGCAGTTCTTC. Residues: CATVAGGLNEQFF.

The chain recombines TRBV6-5 with TRBJ1-1; a weak D match, TRBD1 (5 bases). This CDR3 is built from 11 residues. V shed 6 bases and J shed 9 bases, with 11 bases lying between them. Germline values: CDR1 MNHEY, CDR2 SVGAGI. The CDR3 protein is CASSQGLKAFF. CDR3 coding DNA: TGTGCCAGCAGCCAGGGACTGAAAGCTTTCTTT.

The chain couples TRBV7-6 to TRBJ2-7; TRBD1 matches at 7 bases. The CDR3 runs to 16 residues. V was clipped by 4 bases and J by 0 bases; unmatched bases: 9. Germline CDR1 and CDR2: SGHVS and FNYEAQ. This chain's CDR3 is CASSSPMGQNSYEQYF. The CDR3 nucleotides are TGTGCCAGCAGCTCTCCTATGGGACAGAACTCCTACGAGCAGTACTTC.